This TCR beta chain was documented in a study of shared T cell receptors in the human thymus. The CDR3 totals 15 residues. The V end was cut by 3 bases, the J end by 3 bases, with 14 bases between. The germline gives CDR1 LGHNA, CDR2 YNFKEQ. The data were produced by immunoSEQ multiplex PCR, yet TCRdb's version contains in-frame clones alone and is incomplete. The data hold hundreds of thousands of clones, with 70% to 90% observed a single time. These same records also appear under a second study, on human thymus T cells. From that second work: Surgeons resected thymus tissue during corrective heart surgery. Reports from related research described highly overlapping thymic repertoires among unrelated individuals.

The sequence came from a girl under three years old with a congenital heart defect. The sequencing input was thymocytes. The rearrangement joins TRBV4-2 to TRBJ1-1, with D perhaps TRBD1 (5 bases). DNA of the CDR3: TGTGCCAGCAGCCAGATAGGGGATTTGGACACTGAAGCTTTCTTT. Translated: CASSQIGDLDTEAFF.